This T cell receptor beta chain was captured in a study of blood T cell repertoires in COVID-19 (dated by TCRdb to 2018 to 2021). As for the study more broadly: Samples from collaborators originated in the United States, Italy and Spain and spanned both the acute and convalescent phases of COVID-19. HLA class I and class II types, where available, came from metadata supplied by the sample provider rather than from assay-based typing. The material from the prospective study consisted of cDNA or gDNA derived from T cells, B-cell-depleted T cells, or PBMCs. Subjects who had been exposed to COVID-19, were actively infected with it, or had recovered from it provided the deeply sampled blood TCRbeta repertoires that made up the dataset. The samples were drawn from the first 160 participants of the ongoing ImmuneRACE study and from 1,254 subjects provided by 6 global collaborators. The repertoires were made available in a free public database intended to serve as a resource for research on the immune response to SARS-CoV-2. Nearly every sample came with metadata listing a de-identified subject ID, COVID-19 status, age in years and sex. On the study overall, not on this receptor specifically: How much clinical and demographic metadata was included differed by source and by participant, and the metadata was provided uncurated.

V loses 4 bases at its end and J loses 9 bases; junction bases beyond the gene matches: 9. Including cysteine and phenylalanine, the CDR3 has 15 amino acids. The entry retains the CDR3 DNA only, 45 bases that are in frame from base 1. CDR1 and CDR2 were assigned from the germline V gene as SGHTA and FQGTGA. The collaborating institutions used their own protocols to collect whole blood in K2EDTA tubes. For TCRbeta analysis, collaborators shipped samples in one of three forms: frozen whole blood, isolated PBMCs, or DNA extracted from either of those sample types. TCRbeta CDR3 regions were amplified from genomic DNA using the immunoSEQ Assay, a bias-controlled multiplex PCR. The paper's data handling went like this. The number of nucleated cells in each sample was estimated from the amplification of reference gene primers within the assay. To quantify the absolute abundance of each unique TCRbeta CDR3 rearrangement, sequence reads were collapsed and filtered. Productive Simpson clonality was computed per sample as the square root of Simpson's diversity index over productive rearrangements. Held by TCRdb, this immuneACCESS table contains in-frame sequences only and omits some clones. Under half of the omission traces to an unresolved V gene where checked; the cause of the rest is unknown. The V and J calls and the clone size are those of that table, but D and trimming were determined from the DNA. The sample contains roughly 57,000 clones, around 87% of them found a single time. The ten largest clones capture 5.5% to 8.5% of the sample.

Comment on this clone: The target of this receptor is not known. The input lacks base qualities; no much larger clone sits a single base away.

The chain links TRBV7-3 with TRBJ2-1; 10 nucleotides in the junction match TRBD2. The TCR was taken from a man in his 60s with active or convalescent COVID-19. The sample was peripheral blood. The nucleotide sequence reads TGTGCCAGCAGCTCAAGGGCTAGCGGGGGCTCTGAGCAGTTCTTC. This yields the protein CASSSRASGGSEQFF.